The 12 T cell receptor beta chains presented below share a single source sample, sequenced in a study of cytomegalovirus exposure and HLA in healthy donors. PCR used 60 Vbeta primers and 13 Jbeta primers. Generated by immunoSEQ multiplex PCR, the TCRdb table keeps only in-frame clones and is missing some. Of some 93,000 clones in the sample, 9.4% are singletons; the top ten hold approximately 5.1%. Sequenced: PBMCs. These receptors were collected from a man aged 45-65 years in good health and CMV-seropositive.

As regards this clone: The same CDR3 also results from other DNA sequences found in this sample. The chain links TRBV10-3 to TRBJ2-7, with D possibly matching TRBD1 (5 bases). Germline CDR1 and CDR2: ENHRY and SYGVKD. V was pared by 3 bases and J by 5 bases, with 5 bases between. The CDR3 sequence is 11 residues long. The CDR3 loop reads CAISEGDEQYF. DNA of the CDR3: TGTGCCATCAGTGAAGGGGACGAGCAGTACTTC.

This clone showed up just a few times. The rearrangement uses TRBV11-2 and TRBJ2-1, with D possibly matching TRBD1 (6 bases). V gave up 7 bases and J gave up 0 bases, with 19 bases separating them. Germline CDR1 reads SGHAT; CDR2 reads FQNNGV. This CDR3 spans 17 amino acids. Here the CDR3 reads CASNIGGTRSSYNEQFF. CDR3 DNA sequence: TGTGCCAGCAACATTGGGGGCACCCGGAGCTCCTACAATGAGCAGTTCTTC.

In this sample, this clone turned up a few times. This CDR3 is also generated by other DNA sequences in the sample. V usage is TRBV6-5 and J usage is TRBJ2-4; 9 nucleotides agree with TRBD1. Germline V lookup: CDR1 MNHEY, CDR2 SVGAGI. The V and J ends lost 6 bases and 6 bases, in that order; junction bases with no gene match: 6. The CDR3 is 14 amino acids. Here the CDR3 DNA reads TGTGCCAGCAGATACGGACAGGGGAGAAACATTCAGTACTTC. It codes for CASRYGQGRNIQYF.

This clone was counted only a few times. This sequence joins TRBV27 and TRBJ2-1, with 10 positions matching TRBD2. Germline V gene data show CDR1 as MNHEY and CDR2 as SMNVEV (reference sequence). With V trimmed by 4 bases and J by 8 bases, 11 bases remained unmatched. The CDR3 runs 16 residues. The CDR3 is CASSSLSGRRAYEQFF. The CDR3 DNA reads TGTGCCAGCAGTTCTCTTAGCGGGAGGAGAGCCTATGAGCAGTTCTTC.

This clone appeared a few times. The chain couples TRBV2 to TRBJ2-7; weak D call: TRBD2 (6 bases). The germline CDR1 and CDR2 sequences are SNHLY and FYNNEI. The V end lost 2 bases, the J end lost 1 base, and 15 bases lay between the germline ends. This CDR3 spans 16 amino acids. The CDR3 reads CASSERSGSMSYEQYF. The CDR3 DNA reads as TGTGCCAGCAGTGAACGATCCGGGAGTATGTCCTACGAGCAGTACTTC.

The chain carries TRBV4-1 and TRBJ1-1; 10 nucleotides align to TRBD1. Germline CDR1 and CDR2: MGHRA and YSYEKL. This CDR3 is built from 14 residues. The V and J ends lost 3 bases and 5 bases, in that order; junction bases with no gene match: 3. The CDR3 DNA reads TGCGCCAGCAGCCAGGGGGACAGGGGTACTGAAGCTTTCTTT. Encoded protein: CASSQGDRGTEAFF.

In this sample, this clone turned up a few times. J is TRBJ2-4 and V is TRBV11-2, with TRBD1 matching 10 bases. Per germline, CDR1 SGHAT and CDR2 FQNNGV. This CDR3 has 14 amino acids. V shed 5 bases, J shed 7 bases, and the junction held 5 bases outside the gene matches. DNA of the CDR3: TGTGCCAGCAGCCCCCGGACAGGGGGGAACATTCAGTACTTC. Protein: CASSPRTGGNIQYF.

This chain joins TRBV27 and TRBJ1-2, with D possibly matching TRBD1 (6 bases). Per the germline V gene, CDR1 is MNHEY and CDR2 is SMNVEV (reference sequence). Trimming pared 6 bases from V and 0 bases from J, leaving 14 bases between. The CDR3 consists of 15 residues. The CDR3 loop reads CASSRGQNSNYGYTF. The CDR3 region has the DNA TGTGCCAGCAGCCGGGGACAAAATTCTAACTATGGCTACACCTTC.

This clone was seen more than once but under ten times. The rearrangement joins TRBV9 to TRBJ2-1, with 7 positions matching TRBD2. CDR1 is SGDLS, CDR2 YYNGEE, per germline. J gave up 3 bases and V 0 bases, and 6 bases lay outside the gene matches. CDR3 length equals 16 residues. The CDR3 protein is CASSVGQRGFYNEQFF. The CDR3 DNA is TGTGCCAGCAGCGTAGGGCAGCGGGGCTTCTACAATGAGCAGTTCTTC.

The chain is built from TRBV15 and TRBJ1-4; D gene ambiguous. Trimming took 3 bases from V and 8 from J, leaving 13 bases between them. Looked up from germline, CDR1 is LNHNV and CDR2 is YYDKDF (reference sequence). The CDR3 totals 14 residues. The DNA for the CDR3 is TGTGCCACCAGCAGTCGAACCCCGGGGGAAAAACTGTTTTTT. Amino acid sequence: CATSSRTPGEKLFF. Drawing the rest from reference TRBV15 and TRBJ1-4, the complete variable domain is DAMVIQNPRYQVTQFGKPVTLSCSQTLNHNVMYWYQQKSSQAPKLLFHYYDKDFNNEADTPDNFQSRRPNTSFCFLDIRSPGLGDTAMYLCATSSRTPGEKLFFGSGTQLSVL.

The table lists this clone with a few counts. This chain links TRBV18 with TRBJ1-1, with 8 nucleotides matching TRBD1. Losses at the gene ends were 3 bases for V and 0 bases for J; bases not matched to a gene: 0. This CDR3 is built from 14 residues. Germline V lookup: CDR1 KGHSH, CDR2 LQKENI. This CDR3 is CASSPDRVNTEAFF. The CDR3 bases are TGTGCCAGCTCACCGGACAGGGTGAACACTGAAGCTTTCTTT.

This clone was seen only a few times. The chain couples TRBV7-9 to TRBJ2-5; 14 bases fit TRBD2. Trimming took 1 base from V and 4 from J; bases not matched to a gene: 11. There are 19 residues in the CDR3. The V gene's germline CDR1 is SEHNR and CDR2 FQNEAQ (reference sequence). CDR3 DNA: TGTGCCAGCAGCTTAGGGATTGGGACTAGCGGGAGTGTGGTAGAGACCCAGTACTTC. Its protein product is CASSLGIGTSGSVVETQYF.